These 19 T cell receptor beta chains were all obtained from the same sample, sequenced in a study of OX40 agonist ivuxolimab in advanced cancers. Profiled with immunoSEQ multiplex PCR; TCRdb holds only in-frame clones, not every one. The table has 70,000 to 95,000 clones, about 85% seen once. Sequenced here: CD4+ or CD8+ T cells sorted from blood, sampled in a trial of the OX40 agonist ivuxolimab. The receptors come from an adult with an advanced solid tumor such as melanoma, head and neck, liver or kidney cancer.

This clone showed up just a few times. The chain uses TRBV2 and TRBJ1-6; weak D call: TRBD1 (6 bases). Germline CDR1 and CDR2: SNHLY and FYNNEI. V dropped 4 bases and J dropped 7 bases, with 14 bases sitting between them. The CDR3 is 15 residues long. CDR3 amino acids: CASSGEGTTNSPLHF. DNA for the CDR3: TGTGCCAGCAGTGGCGAAGGGACAACCAATTCACCCCTCCACTTT.

The chain employs TRBV7-9 and TRBJ1-1; D ambiguous. V was cut by 2 bases and J by 4 bases, with 14 bases left in between. Germline V gives CDR1 SEHNR, CDR2 FQNEAQ (reference sequence). The CDR3 totals 15 residues. CDR3: CASSLISPTSTEAFF. The DNA of the CDR3 is TGTGCCAGCAGCTTAATATCCCCGACTAGCACTGAAGCTTTCTTT.

The V and J genes are TRBV27 and TRBJ2-6; no reliable D call. CDR3 length: 14 residues. CDR1 MNHEY and CDR2 SMNVEV come from the germline V gene (reference sequence). V gave up 3 bases and J gave up 1 base, with 4 bases separating them. The DNA of the CDR3 is TGTGCCAGCAGTTTGCGGTCTGGGGCCAACGTCCTGACTTTC. Protein sequence: CASSLRSGANVLTF.

The chain combines TRBV2 with TRBJ2-5, with no clear D. Between the trimmed V and J ends, which lost 1 base and 2 bases, there was a span of 5 bases. Germline lookup yields CDR1 SNHLY and CDR2 FYNNEI. The CDR3 is 13 residues long. The CDR3: CASSEGVQETQYF. In DNA, the CDR3 is TGTGCCAGCAGTGAAGGGGTTCAAGAGACCCAGTACTTC.

The chain carries TRBV27 and TRBJ2-3; a possible D gene is TRBD2 (7 bases). The CDR3 has 13 amino acids. The ends were cut back, 8 bases at V and 4 bases at J, with 13 bases in the middle. Germline V gene data show CDR1 as MNHEY and CDR2 as SMNVEV (reference sequence). DNA for the CDR3: TGTGCCAGCGGGGGGGCAGGTCCAGATACGCAGTATTTT. It is translated as CASGGAGPDTQYF.

Written as DNA, the CDR3 is TGTGCCATCAGTGACCCCCCTACAGGCTCTGGAAACACCATATATTTT. Translating gives CAISDPPTGSGNTIYF. The rearrangement uses TRBV10-3 and TRBJ1-3, with D tentatively TRBD1 (5 bases). Trimming pared 3 bases from V and 0 bases from J, leaving 12 bases between. The germline CDR1 and CDR2 sequences are ENHRY and SYGVKD. This CDR3 region has 16 residues.

The chain is built from TRBV28 and TRBJ2-4, with D maybe TRBD2 (5 bases). The V and J ends lost 3 bases and 8 bases respectively, with 17 bases between them. The CDR3 has 15 amino acids. In germline, CDR1 is MDHEN, CDR2 SYDVKM. CDR3 loop: CASSFRRLRVYIQYF. CDR3 DNA sequence: TGTGCCAGCAGTTTCCGACGACTGAGGGTTTACATTCAGTACTTC. The full variable domain, rest sourced from reference TRBV28 and TRBJ2-4, is DVKVTQSSRYLVKRTGEKVFLECVQDMDHENMFWYRQDPGLGLRLIYFSYDVKMKEKGDIPEGYSVSREKKERFSLILESASTNQTSMYLCASSFRRLRVYIQYFGAGTRLSVL.

The chain recombines TRBV5-5 with TRBJ1-5, with 8 bases fitting TRBD1. V shed 1 base and J 4 bases; nucleotides not matched to a gene: 4. The CDR3 loop spans 15 amino acids. Germline-derived CDR1 and CDR2 are SGHKS and YYEKEE (reference sequence). The DNA of the CDR3 is TGTGCCAGCAGCTTGCTGTGGACAGGGAATCAGCCCCAGCATTTT. This sequence encodes CASSLLWTGNQPQHF.

The CDR3 spells CSARWSGLKSEAFF. In DNA, the CDR3 is TGCAGCGCCCGGTGGTCGGGACTTAAGTCTGAAGCTTTCTTT. The chain joins TRBV29-1 to TRBJ1-1; TRBD1 is a possible D gene (5 bases). CDR3 size: 14 residues. Germline CDR1 is SQVTM and CDR2 is ANQGSEA. V shed 7 bases and J shed 6 bases, with 21 bases lying between them.

In its sample, this clone was seen once. The chain recombines TRBV7-8 with TRBJ1-3; D may be TRBD1 (6 bases). Trimming took off 4 bases at V and 11 bases at J, with 15 bases between the two ends. The germline gives CDR1 SGHVS, CDR2 FQNEAQ. The CDR3 sequence is 13 residues long. The CDR3: CASSWDTSGAIYF. The CDR3 region has the DNA TGTGCCAGCAGCTGGGACACCAGCGGGGCCATATATTTT.

The chain uses TRBV6-5 and TRBJ1-6; 8 nucleotides match TRBD1. The CDR3 is made up of 14 amino acids. Trimming took 6 bases from V and 10 from J; bases not matched to a gene: 8. Looked up from germline, CDR1 is MNHEY and CDR2 is SVGAGI. The CDR3 DNA reads as TGTGCCAGCAGAGGACAGGGATCCGGATCACCCCTCCACTTT. This encodes CASRGQGSGSPLHF.

V is TRBV20-1 and J is TRBJ1-4; D is unresolved. V lost 5 bases and J 4 bases, leaving 5 bases between the germline ends. Germline assignment: CDR1 DFQATT and CDR2 SNEGSKA (reference sequence). This CDR3 has 11 residues. The CDR3 DNA reads as TGCAGTGCTCCTCTTAATGAAAAACTGTTTTTT. Protein sequence: CSAPLNEKLFF.

The chain is built from TRBV11-3 and TRBJ2-2, with D tentatively TRBD2 (7 bases). Germline-derived CDR1 and CDR2 are SGHNT and YENEEA. Trimming left V 1 base short and J 9 bases short, with 15 bases between. This CDR3 has 15 amino acids. The CDR3 sequence: CASSLGSGGGRELFF. The DNA of the CDR3 is TGTGCCAGCAGCTTAGGATCGGGGGGCGGCAGGGAGCTGTTTTTT.

This clone has just a few counts. This rearrangement joins TRBV30 to TRBJ1-2; no definite D call. Trimming cost V 1 base and J 3 bases, with 6 bases left between them. The CDR3 has 12 amino acids. Per the germline V gene, CDR1 is GTSNPN and CDR2 is SVGIG (reference sequence). This CDR3 reads CAWSGVDYGYTF. DNA for the CDR3: TGTGCCTGGAGTGGAGTAGACTATGGCTACACCTTC.

The chain couples TRBV19 to TRBJ2-1; the D call may be TRBD1 or TRBD2 (5 bases each). The germline V gene encodes CDR1 LNHDA and CDR2 SQIVND (reference sequence). The germline V and J ends were trimmed by 7 bases and 7 bases, with 14 bases remaining between them. The CDR3 is 13 residues long. CDR3 bases: TGTGCCAGTACCGGGGCAGAAGTGAATGAGCAGTTCTTC. Protein product: CASTGAEVNEQFF.

The chain carries TRBV27 and TRBJ2-5; no reliable D call. Trimming removed 8 bases at V and 2 bases at J, with 18 bases between. Germline V gene data show CDR1 as MNHEY and CDR2 as SMNVEV (reference sequence). CDR3 size: 15 residues. CDR3 nucleotides: TGTGCCAGCGCCTATGGAACCACTAATCAAGAGACCCAGTACTTC. Translated: CASAYGTTNQETQYF.

V and J are TRBV6-4 and TRBJ2-1, with a tentative D call TRBD2 (6 bases). Trimming stripped 2 bases from V and 7 bases from J, with 21 bases between. The V gene's germline CDR1 is MRHNA and CDR2 SNTAGT. The CDR3 has 17 residues. DNA for the CDR3: TGTGCCAGCAGTGACCGACCCCTATCTAGCGCAAAAAATGAGCAGTTCTTC. It encodes CASSDRPLSSAKNEQFF.

The chain employs TRBV15 and TRBJ2-2; a weak D match, TRBD2 (5 bases). Trimming shortened V by 0 bases and J by 7 bases, and 15 bases separated the two germline ends. Germline values: CDR1 LNHNV, CDR2 YYDKDF (reference sequence). This CDR3 region has 16 residues. The CDR3, as DNA: TGTGCCACCAGCAGAGATCTTCCGGGGTTGGGCGGGGAGCTGTTTTTT. This sequence encodes CATSRDLPGLGGELFF.

This sequence joins TRBV15 and TRBJ2-5, with D uncertain. Germline V gives CDR1 LNHNV, CDR2 YYDKDF (reference sequence). Trimming removed 2 bases from V and 5 bases from J, with 18 bases in between. The CDR3 loop spans 16 amino acids. CDR3 amino acids: CATSRSWTPTGETQYF. The CDR3 region has the DNA TGTGCCACCAGCAGATCGTGGACCCCCACCGGGGAGACCCAGTACTTC.